This T cell receptor beta chain is drawn from a study of graft-versus-host responses after intestinal transplantation. Study summary: Anti-thymocyte globulin was used for induction in all recipients, who then took tacrolimus and steroids for roughly three years.

On this clone: Its antigen remains unknown.

Germline CDR1 is SGHAT and CDR2 is FQNNGV. The CDR3 extends over 16 amino acids. V was pared by 4 bases and J by 2 bases, with 8 bases of the junction left unmatched. Repertoires were generated with immunoSEQ multiplex PCR, while TCRdb's copy carries only in-frame clones and drops some. The sample holds tens of thousands of clones, 85% to 95% seen once. The specimen comprised unstimulated CD4+ T cells sorted from spleen or lymph node cells, sampled before transplant. V is TRBV11-2 and J is TRBJ2-3, with TRBD2 matching over 8 bases. The origin of this receptor is a human donor who was the organ donor for an intestinal transplant. The CDR3 DNA reads as TGTGCCAGCAGCTCTCGGGTAGCGGGGTCCACAGATACGCAGTATTTT. Its translation is CASSSRVAGSTDTQYF.